This TCR beta chain was sequenced in a study of cytomegalovirus exposure and HLA in healthy donors. Study-wide results and caveats: Data from an earlier analysis indicated that most TCR beta V segments were productive either about 87% or about 30% of the time. Analyzed later, most CMV-associated TCR beta chains appeared HLA-restricted.

About this clone: Its antigen is still unknown.

PCR employed 60 Vbeta and 13 Jbeta primers. Authors' methods: A later analysis counted 80 million or so unique TCR beta chains, around 10 million shared. Sequencing was performed with immunoSEQ multiplex PCR; in TCRdb, only in-frame clones are kept and a portion is missing. V and J calls and clone size follow that table, whereas D and trimming were derived from the DNA. In the table there are some 150,000 clones, under 75% of which are singletons. The germline V gene encodes CDR1 MGHRA and CDR2 YSYEKL. V was pared by 2 bases and J by 5 bases, with 5 bases of the junction left unmatched. This CDR3 region has 14 residues.

This chain links TRBV4-1 with TRBJ2-5, with TRBD2 identical over 7 bases. The specimen was PBMCs. This receptor was taken from a woman between 40 and 55 years old in good health and CMV-seronegative. In nucleotides, the CDR3 is TGCGCCAGCAGCCAACAAGGACTAGGGGAGACCCAGTACTTC. It encodes CASSQQGLGETQYF.